This entry describes one T cell receptor beta chain. TCRdb's copy holds only in-frame clones and misses some; the assay was immunoSEQ multiplex PCR. The profile shows around 200,000 clones, about 88% of them singletons. This entry comes from a study of blood T cell repertoires in COVID-19. V lost 8 bases and J lost 3, with 29 bases in between. The CDR3 totals 18 residues. Germline V gives CDR1 LNHDA, CDR2 SQIVND (reference sequence). This TCR derives from a man aged 18 to 30 with active or convalescent COVID-19. The V gene is TRBV19, the J gene TRBJ2-7; D might be TRBD1 (6 bases). Specimen: peripheral blood. CDR3 residues: CASSPGHGIEGINYEQYF. CDR3 nucleotide sequence: TGTGCCAGTTCTCCGGGACATGGAATCGAGGGGATAAACTACGAGCAGTACTTC. The complete variable domain, with remaining parts taken from reference TRBV19 and TRBJ2-7, reads DGGITQSPKYLFRKEGQNVTLSCEQNLNHDAMYWYRQDPGQGLRLIYYSQIVNDFQKGDIAEGYSVSREKKESFPLTVTSAQKNPTAFYLCASSPGHGIEGINYEQYFGPGTRLTVT.